This T cell receptor (beta chain) derives from a study of post-analysis software for immune sequencing data. In the study overall: Relapsing-remitting, secondary progressive and progressive-relapsing multiple sclerosis courses were included.

The V end was cut by 7 bases, the J end by 9 bases, with 7 bases between. The CDR3 consists of 10 residues. A note on this clonotype: Antigen specificity is unknown.

General study results and limits: F-measure co-clustering was strong for batch-matched samples. Patients carried roughly 5 TRBV segments more frequently than controls did, and TRBV5-6, TRBV5-1 and TRBV20-1 were among them. Multiple sclerosis was associated with a significant reduction in normalized Chao1 diversity relative to controls.

Each TCR beta cDNA library carried unique molecular identifiers. Each sample of roughly 0.9 to 10 million input T cells yielded about 500,000 cDNA molecules, so each molecule approximated one T cell. Each CDR3 protein gets one entry after TCRdb re-called the PCR reads with MiXCR. Here the sample spans roughly 580,000 distinct CDR3 sequences, 44% being singletons. The rearrangement links TRBV12-3 or TRBV12-4 to TRBJ2-1; a possible D gene is TRBD1 (5 bases). This clonotype was sampled from a girl aged 5-17 years with multiple sclerosis. The sequencing input was blood. The CDR3 nucleotides are TGTGCCAGCAAGGGGCCTGAGCAGTTCTTC. Its translation: CASKGPEQFF.